The 21 T cell receptor beta chains given below trace back to one sample, sequenced in a study of brain T cells in children with intractable seizures. The time point here: blood from clinic visit 5 months post-surgery; TSC patient then seizure free. Libraries were prepared by immunoSEQ multiplex PCR; TCRdb keeps only in-frame clonotypes and omits some of them. The table records about 340,000 clones, 93% of them present only once. The material was peripheral blood, obtained approximately 5 months after surgery. These receptors were taken from a boy under two years old with tuberous sclerosis and intractable seizures.

The chain links TRBV29-1 to TRBJ2-7, with 12 nucleotides matching TRBD2. The CDR3 consists of 13 residues. The junction had 3 bases not matched to a gene; V was cut back by 7 bases and J by 2 bases. CDR1 SQVTM and CDR2 ANQGSEA come from the germline V gene. For the CDR3, the DNA is TGCAGCGCCCGGACTAGCGGGACCTACGAGCAGTACTTC. It translates to CSARTSGTYEQYF.

This chain joins TRBV6-5 and TRBJ2-7; D may be TRBD1 or TRBD2 (5 bases each). The V end lost 4 bases, the J end lost 4 bases, and 17 bases lay between the germline ends. Germline CDR1 MNHEY, CDR2 SVGAGI. The CDR3 spans 15 residues. CDR3 region: CASSSPGQGYYEQYF. CDR3 in DNA: TGTGCCAGCAGTTCTCCGGGGCAGGGATATTACGAGCAGTACTTC.

This chain uses TRBV9 with TRBJ2-2; TRBD1 matches at 7 bases. The CDR3 totals 13 residues. V shed 2 bases and J 7 bases; nucleotides not matched to a gene: 2. From germline, CDR1 is SGDLS and CDR2 YYNGEE. CDR3 region: CASSVRGYGELFF. The CDR3 bases are TGTGCCAGCAGCGTCAGGGGGTACGGGGAGCTGTTTTTT.

The V gene is TRBV7-9, the J gene TRBJ1-1; the D is unclear. V was clipped by 2 bases and J by 7 bases, with 8 bases between them. CDR3 length: 12 amino acids. Germline lookup yields CDR1 SEHNR and CDR2 FQNEAQ (reference sequence). In DNA form, the CDR3 reads TGTGCCAGCAGCTTAAACGGGTATGAAGCTTTCTTT. Its protein product is CASSLNGYEAFF.

Concerning this clone: Sequence at one end of the junction differs from germline and may be a read error. DNA for the CDR3: TGTGCCAGCAGCGGGGGGACAGGGGTGAAAACTGAAGCTTTCTTT. Translated, it gives CASSGGTGVKTEAFF. The V and J genes are TRBV5-4 and TRBJ1-1, with TRBD1 matching 10 bases. The CDR3 extends over 15 amino acids. CDR1 and CDR2 (germline): SGHNT, YYREEE (reference sequence). Full variable domain (remainder filled in from reference TRBV5-4 and TRBJ1-1): ETGVTQSPTHLIKTRGQQVTLRCSSQSGHNTVSWYQQALGQGPQFIFQYYREEENGRGNFPPRFSGLQFPNYSSELNVNALELDDSALYLCASSGGTGVKTEAFFGQGTRLTVV.

The CDR3 DNA is TGTGCCAGCAGCCAAGGTAGCAATCAGCCCCAGCATTTT. It translates to CASSQGSNQPQHF. The rearrangement links TRBV14 to TRBJ1-5; D not resolved. There are 13 residues in the CDR3. Germline V gene lookup returns CDR1 SGHDN and CDR2 FVKESK. Trimming shortened V by 1 base and J by 0 bases, and 1 base separated the two germline ends. The full variable domain, in which reference TRBV14 and TRBJ1-5 provide the parts outside the CDR3, is EAGVTQFPSHSVIEKGQTVTLRCDPISGHDNLYWYRRVMGKEIKFLLHFVKESKQDESGMPNNRFLAERTGGTYSTLKVQPAELEDSGVYFCASSQGSNQPQHFGDGTRLSIL.

The chain joins TRBV5-1 to TRBJ2-2; weak D call: TRBD1 (5 bases). Trimming shortened V by 5 bases and J by 1 base, and 6 bases separated the two germline ends. Germline V gene lookup returns CDR1 SGHRS and CDR2 YFSETQ. CDR3 length: 13 residues. CDR3 coding DNA: TGCGCCAGCAGAGACAGGAACACCGGGGAGCTGTTTTTT. Translated: CASRDRNTGELFF.

CDR3 amino acids: CASSYRLSDGRSGANVLTF. The CDR3 nucleotides are TGTGCCAGCAGTTACCGTTTATCGGACGGCCGCTCTGGGGCCAACGTCCTGACTTTC. This chain uses TRBV6-2 or TRBV6-3 with TRBJ2-6, with unresolved D. CDR1 and CDR2 from the germline V gene are MNHEY and SVGEGT. The CDR3 loop spans 19 amino acids. Trimming left V 2 bases short and J 0 bases short, with 17 bases between.

This chain's CDR3 is CASSYPVVAGGEKLFF. The CDR3, as DNA: TGTGCCAGCAGTTACCCTGTCGTGGCAGGGGGAGAAAAACTGTTTTTT. V is TRBV6-5 and J is TRBJ1-4; 7 bases line up with TRBD1. Unmatched junction bases numbered 11, after V lost 2 bases and J lost 8 bases. The CDR3 runs to 16 residues. From germline, CDR1 is MNHEY and CDR2 SVGAGI.

This clone came up once. The chain recombines TRBV15 with TRBJ1-1; 10 bases map to TRBD1. CDR3 size: 15 residues. The junction had 3 bases not matched to a gene; V was cut back by 5 bases and J by 0 bases. Germline CDR1 is LNHNV and CDR2 is YYDKDF (reference sequence). This chain's CDR3 is CATSLDRGLNTEAFF. The CDR3 DNA is TGTGCCACCAGCCTAGACAGGGGGCTGAACACTGAAGCTTTCTTT.

The V and J genes are TRBV11-3 and TRBJ2-1; D is unclear. There are 15 residues in the CDR3. In germline, CDR1 is SGHNT, CDR2 YENEEA. V gave up 4 bases and J gave up 4 bases, with 14 bases separating them. The CDR3 region is CASSSESEQYNEQFF. CDR3 DNA: TGTGCCAGCAGCTCAGAGTCGGAACAATACAATGAGCAGTTCTTC.

The chain uses TRBV6-5 and TRBJ2-6, with D hard to call. V was clipped by 0 bases and J by 0 bases, with 6 bases between them. The CDR3 runs to 16 residues. Germline CDR1 is MNHEY and CDR2 is SVGAGI. In DNA, the CDR3 is TGTGCCAGCAGTTACTCGAGGCGCTCTGGGGCCAACGTCCTGACTTTC. The encoded protein is CASSYSRRSGANVLTF.

This clone was recorded once. The V gene is TRBV18, the J gene TRBJ2-7; tentatively, D is TRBD2 (5 bases). Per the germline V gene, CDR1 is KGHSH and CDR2 is LQKENI. The CDR3 runs 12 residues. Trimming stripped 6 bases from V and 2 bases from J, with 8 bases between. The CDR3 DNA reads TGTGCCAGCTCCTTCGGGACCTACGAGCAGTACTTC. It codes for CASSFGTYEQYF.

The rearrangement links TRBV28 to TRBJ2-5; D unclear. V was trimmed by 1 base and J by 5 bases, leaving 5 bases between them. From germline, CDR1 is MDHEN and CDR2 SYDVKM. The CDR3 contains 12 residues. The CDR3 DNA follows: TGTGCCAGCAGTTTATTTGGGGAGACCCAGTACTTC. Protein sequence: CASSLFGETQYF.

The rearrangement uses TRBV19 and TRBJ1-4; D call uncertain. CDR3 length: 12 amino acids. From germline, CDR1 is LNHDA and CDR2 SQIVND (reference sequence). V lost 7 bases, J lost 8 bases, and 11 bases lay in between. The CDR3 is CASTGGWEKLFF. The CDR3 bases are TGTGCCAGTACTGGAGGATGGGAAAAACTGTTTTTT.

V and J are TRBV7-9 and TRBJ1-6; D unresolved. Germline CDR1 is SEHNR and CDR2 is FQNEAQ (reference sequence). There are 12 residues in the CDR3. The V and J ends lost 5 bases and 7 bases respectively, with 6 bases between them. CDR3 amino acids: CASSDSNSPLHF. The CDR3 bases are TGTGCCAGCAGCGACTCAAATTCACCCCTCCACTTT. The full variable domain, rest sourced from reference TRBV7-9 and TRBJ1-6, is DTGVSQNPRHKITKRGQNVTFRCDPISEHNRLYWYRQTLGQGPEFLTYFQNEAQLEKSRLLSDRFSAERPKGSFSTLEIQRTEQGDSAMYLCASSDSNSPLHFGNGTRLTVT.

The chain uses TRBV11-3 and TRBJ2-1; 9 nucleotides match TRBD2. CDR1 is SGHNT and CDR2 is YENEEA in the germline V gene. CDR3 length equals 15 residues. V shed 1 base, J shed 6 bases, and the junction held 4 bases outside the gene matches. DNA of the CDR3: TGTGCCAGCAGCTTAGCGACTAGCGGTTTCAATGAGCAGTTCTTC. Translated, it gives CASSLATSGFNEQFF. The variable domain in full, completed from reference TRBV11-3 and TRBJ2-1, reads EAGVVQSPRYKIIEKKQPVAFWCNPISGHNTLYWYLQNLGQGPELLIRYENEEAVDDSQLPKDRFSAERLKGVDSTLKIQPAELGDSAVYLCASSLATSGFNEQFFGPGTRLTVL.

V is TRBV4-2 and J is TRBJ1-1; a weak D match, TRBD1 (6 bases). The CDR3 consists of 13 residues. Germline CDR1 and CDR2: LGHNA and YNFKEQ. With 1 base removed from V and 8 bases from J, the gap between germline ends came to 11 bases. CDR3 coding DNA: TGTGCCAGCAGCCAAGTCGCGGGGGCGGAAGCTTTCTTT. Translating gives CASSQVAGAEAFF.

The CDR3 bases are TGTGCCAGCACCTGGGACAGGGGCTACGAGCAGTACTTC. Protein product: CASTWDRGYEQYF. The rearrangement links TRBV7-3 to TRBJ2-7, with 10 bases lining up with TRBD1. The CDR3 covers 13 residues. CDR1 is SGHTA and CDR2 is FQGTGA in the germline V gene. V lost 7 bases, J lost 3 bases, and 3 bases stayed unmatched.

This chain uses TRBV4-1 with TRBJ2-7; TRBD1 matches 8 bases. The V gene's germline CDR1 is MGHRA and CDR2 YSYEKL. This CDR3 spans 12 amino acids. The ends lost 8 bases at V and 6 bases at J; junction bases unmatched: 6. The DNA for the CDR3 is TGCGCCAGCGGCGACAGGGGAGGCGAGCAGTACTTC. This codes for CASGDRGGEQYF.

This clone has a single count. J is TRBJ2-7 and V is TRBV27; D may be TRBD2 (5 bases). Trimming shortened V by 10 bases and J by 7 bases, and 14 bases separated the two germline ends. CDR1 MNHEY and CDR2 SMNVEV come from the germline V gene (reference sequence). CDR3 length equals 11 residues. CDR3 nucleotides: TGTGCCAACCCGAGGGCCACTGAGCAGTACTTC. This encodes CANPRATEQYF.